This entry concerns a single T cell receptor (beta chain). Its antigen is currently unknown. In the same sample, other DNA sequences code for this CDR3. The data stem from a study of PD-1 blockade in classical Hodgkin lymphoma. Whole-study findings and limits: Exclusion was applied to patients who started nivolumab under 1 year after ASCT. The CD4+ diversity rise by C4D1 was clearest in complete responders. Baseline diversity resembling that of newly diagnosed patients was seen in complete responders.

Each of the patients experienced relapse following autologous stem cell transplantation, and their brentuximab vedotin exposure differed. Best outcomes ranged across complete response, partial response and progressive disease. CDR3 length equals 13 residues. V dropped 2 bases and J dropped 5 bases, with 9 bases sitting between them. Germline CDR1 is MDHEN and CDR2 is SYDVKM. This table comes from immunoSEQ multiplex PCR, and its TCRdb copy is limited to in-frame clones, with some not included. The data show 30,000 to 35,000 clones, roughly four fifths seen once. The source material was peripheral blood mononuclear cells (PBMCs), sampled at baseline. This receptor was obtained from a human donor with classical Hodgkin lymphoma. The V gene is TRBV28, the J gene TRBJ1-2, with TRBD1 as a possible D gene (6 bases). The CDR3 DNA sequence: TGTGCCAGCAGTTTACAGCAGGGGTATGGCTACACCTTC. Protein sequence: CASSLQQGYGYTF.